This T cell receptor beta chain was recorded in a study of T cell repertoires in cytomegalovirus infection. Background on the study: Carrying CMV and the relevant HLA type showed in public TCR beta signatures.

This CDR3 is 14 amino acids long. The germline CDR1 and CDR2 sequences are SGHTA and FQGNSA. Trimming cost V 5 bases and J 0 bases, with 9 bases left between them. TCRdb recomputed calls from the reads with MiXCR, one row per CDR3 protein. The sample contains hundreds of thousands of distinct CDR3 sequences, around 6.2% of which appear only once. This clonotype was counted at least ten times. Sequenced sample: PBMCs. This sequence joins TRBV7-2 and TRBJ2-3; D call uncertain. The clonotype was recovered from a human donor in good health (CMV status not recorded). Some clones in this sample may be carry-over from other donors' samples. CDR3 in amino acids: CASSPEQSTDTQYF. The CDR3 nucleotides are TGTGCCAGCAGCCCGGAGCAGAGCACAGATACGCAGTATTTT.